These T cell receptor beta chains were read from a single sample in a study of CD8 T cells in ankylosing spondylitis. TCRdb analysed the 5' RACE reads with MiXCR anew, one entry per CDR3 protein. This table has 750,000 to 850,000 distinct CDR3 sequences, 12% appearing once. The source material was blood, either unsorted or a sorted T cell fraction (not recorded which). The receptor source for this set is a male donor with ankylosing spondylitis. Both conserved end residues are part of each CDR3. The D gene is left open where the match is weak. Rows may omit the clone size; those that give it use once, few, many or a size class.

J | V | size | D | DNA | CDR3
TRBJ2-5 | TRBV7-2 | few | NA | TGTGCCAGCAGCGTCGGTTGGGGGGGGCTTGAGACCCAGTACTTC | CASSVGWGGLETQYF
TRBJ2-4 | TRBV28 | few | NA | TGTGCCAGCAGTTTTCCCGCGACGGAGTACGCCAAAAACATTCAGTACTTC | CASSFPATEYAKNIQYF
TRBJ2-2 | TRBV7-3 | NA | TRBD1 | TGTGCCAGCAGCTTAAGGACAGGGGCCGTCACCGGGGAGCTGTTTTTT | CASSLRTGAVTGELFF
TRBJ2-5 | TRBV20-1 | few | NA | TGCAGTGCCCCTGCGAGGGTCTTCCAAGAGACCCAGTACTTC | CSAPARVFQETQYF
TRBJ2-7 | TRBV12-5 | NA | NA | TGTGCTAGTGCCGCGGACAATACCAACTACGAGCAGTACTTC | CASAADNTNYEQYF
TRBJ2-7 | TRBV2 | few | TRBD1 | TGTGCCAGCAGTGAAGGACAGGGGTCTTTCTACGAGCAGTACTTC | CASSEGQGSFYEQYF
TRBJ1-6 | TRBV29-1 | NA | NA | TGCAGCGTTGAAGTACAGGGTTTAGGTAATTCACCCCTCCACTTT | CSVEVQGLGNSPLHF
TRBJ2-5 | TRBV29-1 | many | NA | TGCAGCGTGTCCAGCTGGCAGCACGAACGGGAGACCCAGTACTTC | CSVSSWQHERETQYF
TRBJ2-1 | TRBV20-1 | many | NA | TGCAGTGCCTCTCTTGGGGCCCGGGCCAATGAGCAGTTCTTC | CSASLGARANEQFF
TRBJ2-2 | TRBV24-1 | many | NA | TGTGCCACCAGTAACAACAGATTACCTAACACCGGGGAGCTGTTTTTT | CATSNNRLPNTGELFF
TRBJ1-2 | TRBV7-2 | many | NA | TGTGCCAGCAGCTACTCGGGAGACCGACGTGTGGGCTACACCTTC | CASSYSGDRRVGYTF
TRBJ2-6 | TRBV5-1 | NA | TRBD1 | TGCGCCAGCAGCTGGTTAATAGACAGGGCTGGGGCCAACGTCCTGACTTTC | CASSWLIDRAGANVLTF
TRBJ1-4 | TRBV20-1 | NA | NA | TGCAGTGCCAGGCGGCTTGGGGCTAATGAAAAACTGTTTTTT | CSARRLGANEKLFF
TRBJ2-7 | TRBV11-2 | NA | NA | TGTGCCAGCAGCGGTATACTAGGTTCGGGGGACGAGCAGTACTTC | CASSGILGSGDEQYF
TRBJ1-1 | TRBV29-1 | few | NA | TGCAGCGTTGTAGTTTACTCCGAGGACAACACTGAAGCTTTCTTT | CSVVVYSEDNTEAFF
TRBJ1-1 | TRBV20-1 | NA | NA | TGCAGTGCTAGAGAGGACAAGAACACTGAAGCTTTCTTT | CSAREDKNTEAFF
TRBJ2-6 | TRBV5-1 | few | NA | TGCGCCAGCAGCTTGGATAGTACTGGGGCCAACGTCCTGACTTTC | CASSLDSTGANVLTF
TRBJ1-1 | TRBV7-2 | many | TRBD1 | TGTGCCAGTAAGGGGGCCTACACTGAAGCTTTCTTT | CASKGAYTEAFF
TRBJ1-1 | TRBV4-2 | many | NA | TGTGCCAGCAGCCAGTGGACGGGGAACACTGAAGCTTTCTTT | CASSQWTGNTEAFF
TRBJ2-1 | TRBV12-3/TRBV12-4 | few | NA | TGTGCCACCCACGGGGGCGCGTACAATGAGCAGTTCTTC | CATHGGAYNEQFF
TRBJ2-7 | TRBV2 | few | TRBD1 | TGTGCCAGCACCATCACAGGGGGCGAGCAGTACTTC | CASTITGGEQYF
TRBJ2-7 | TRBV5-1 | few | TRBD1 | TGCGCCAGCAGCTCCGACACCGGGACAGGGCGCGAGCAGTACTTC | CASSSDTGTGREQYF
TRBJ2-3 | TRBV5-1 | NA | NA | TGCGCCAGCAGGGGTGGGACCGGAGATACGCAGTATTTT | CASRGGTGDTQYF
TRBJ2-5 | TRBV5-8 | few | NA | TGTGCCAGCAGCAGAGGCCGGGAGCCCTCCCAAGAGACCCAGTACTTC | CASSRGREPSQETQYF
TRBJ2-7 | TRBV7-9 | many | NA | TGTGCCAGCAGCCCCGGTATTGGAATCGAGCAGTACTTC | CASSPGIGIEQYF
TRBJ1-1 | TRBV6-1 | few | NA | TGTGCCAGCGCTAGACAGGCCTCGGACACTGAAGCTTTCTTT | CASARQASDTEAFF
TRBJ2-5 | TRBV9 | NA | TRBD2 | TGTGCCAGCAGCGCCCCCCTAGCGGGGGGGCATCGGGAGACCCAGTACTTC | CASSAPLAGGHRETQYF
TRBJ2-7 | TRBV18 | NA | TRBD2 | TGTGCCAGCTCACCCGCGGGACTAGCGGGTCCGAGCTCCTACGAGCAGTACTTC | CASSPAGLAGPSSYEQYF
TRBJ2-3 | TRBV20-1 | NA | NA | TGCAGTGCTAGAGGGGCTCGAAGCACAGATACGCAGTATTTT | CSARGARSTDTQYF
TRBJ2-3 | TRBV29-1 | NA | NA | TGCAGCGTTGATATTTCGGCCACAGATACGCAGTATTTT | CSVDISATDTQYF
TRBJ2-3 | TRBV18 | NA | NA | TGTGCCAGCTCACCTGACAGAAACACAGATACGCAGTATTTT | CASSPDRNTDTQYF
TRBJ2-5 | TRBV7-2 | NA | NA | TGTGCCAGCAGCTTCGAGCCGGAGACCCAGTACTTC | CASSFEPETQYF
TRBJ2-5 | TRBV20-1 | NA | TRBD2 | TGCAGTGCCACCGACTTTAGCGGGGCACAAGAGACCCAGTACTTC | CSATDFSGAQETQYF
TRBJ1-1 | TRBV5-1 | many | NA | TGCGCCAGCAGCTTGGGGGTATTTGACACTGAAGCTTTCTTT | CASSLGVFDTEAFF
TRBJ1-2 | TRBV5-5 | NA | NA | TGTGCCAGCAGCTTGGTGTTCGCGGATGGCTACACCTTC | CASSLVFADGYTF
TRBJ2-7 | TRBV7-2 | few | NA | TGTGCCAGCAGCTTTCAGACGATATACGAGCAGTACTTC | CASSFQTIYEQYF
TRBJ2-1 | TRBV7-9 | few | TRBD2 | TGTGCCAGCAGCGCCACCCGACTAGCGGGCTCCTACAATGAGCAGTTCTTC | CASSATRLAGSYNEQFF
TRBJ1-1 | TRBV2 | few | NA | TGTGCCAGCAGTGGCGAGGGCGCGGGGACTGAAGCTTTCTTT | CASSGEGAGTEAFF
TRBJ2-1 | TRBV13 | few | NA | TGTGCCAGCAGGCGGACGGCTCGCAATGAGCAGTTCTTC | CASRRTARNEQFF
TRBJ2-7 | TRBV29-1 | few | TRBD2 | TGCAGCGTTCTAGCGGGGGTCCACAAACCCTACGAGCAGTACTTC | CSVLAGVHKPYEQYF
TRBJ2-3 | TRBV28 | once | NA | TGTGCCAGCAGTTATAACCCACTGGGACGGGATTTT | CASSYNPLGRDF
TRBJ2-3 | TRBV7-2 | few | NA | TGTGCCAGCAGCTTATCGACAGCCACAGATACGCAGTATTTT | CASSLSTATDTQYF
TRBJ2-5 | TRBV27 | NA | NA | TGTGCCAGCAGTCGTTACGGGCAGGTTGATGGAGAGACCCAGTACTTC | CASSRYGQVDGETQYF